These 11 T cell receptor beta chains were sequenced from one sample in a study of graft-versus-host responses after intestinal transplantation. The antigens these receptors bind are not known. The data were produced by immunoSEQ multiplex PCR, yet TCRdb's version contains in-frame clones alone and is incomplete. The sample gives roughly 100,000 clones, about 90% of which show up once; over 0.7% is in the top ten. The sample here was unstimulated CD4+ T cells sorted from spleen or lymph node cells, taken before intestinal transplant. All receptors come from a human donor who received an intestinal transplant.

This chain joins TRBV28 and TRBJ2-7, with D perhaps matching TRBD1 (5 bases). The CDR3 has 12 residues. V dropped 4 bases and J dropped 7 bases, with 11 bases sitting between them. The germline CDR1 and CDR2 sequences are MDHEN and SYDVKM. The CDR3: CASSSQAIEQYF. CDR3 nucleotides: TGTGCCAGCAGTTCACAGGCAATAGAGCAGTACTTC.

The V call is TRBV11-2, the J call TRBJ2-7, with 8 bases identical to TRBD2. The V and J ends lost 2 bases and 2 bases, in that order; junction bases with no gene match: 5. The CDR3 covers 15 residues. CDR1 and CDR2 from the germline V gene are SGHAT and FQNNGV. CDR3 in amino acids: CASSLNSGVTYEQYF. The CDR3 coding sequence is TGTGCCAGCAGCTTAAATAGCGGGGTAACCTACGAGCAGTACTTC.

V gene TRBV25-1 combines with J gene TRBJ1-6; D not resolved. Germline values: CDR1 MGHDK, CDR2 SYGVNS. The length of the CDR3 is 14 residues. Between the trimmed V and J ends, which lost 6 bases and 6 bases, there was a span of 12 bases. CDR3 nucleotides: TGTGCCAGCAGCGGCGGAAGCGTTAATTCACCCCTCCACTTT. Encoded protein: CASSGGSVNSPLHF.

The V gene is TRBV7-3, the J gene TRBJ2-2; maybe TRBD2 (5 bases). The germline V gene has CDR1 SGHTA and CDR2 FQGTGA. The ends were cut back, 5 bases at V and 5 bases at J, with 12 bases in the middle. The CDR3 is 14 residues long. The CDR3 reads CASSPQSGTGELFF. In DNA, the CDR3 is TGTGCCAGCAGCCCACAGTCGGGGACCGGGGAGCTGTTTTTT.

The chain couples TRBV6-1 to TRBJ1-2, with 7 bases that match TRBD1. Germline trimming cut 5 bases from V and 8 bases from J; bases unmatched to any gene: 2. Per the germline V gene, CDR1 is MNHNS and CDR2 is SASEGT. CDR3 length: 11 amino acids. The CDR3 protein is CASSTGVGYTF. For the CDR3, the DNA is TGTGCCAGCAGTACAGGGGTGGGCTACACCTTC.

CDR3 protein: CASSQVLGEVNDYTF. The CDR3 DNA reads as TGTGCCAGCAGCCAAGTACTAGGGGAGGTGAATGACTACACCTTC. The rearrangement links TRBV4-2 to TRBJ1-2; TRBD1 might be the D (5 bases). V was shortened by 1 base and J by 10 bases, with 19 bases between the two germline ends. This CDR3 is 15 amino acids long. Germline V gives CDR1 LGHNA, CDR2 YNFKEQ.

This chain connects TRBV27 to TRBJ2-5, with TRBD1 matching 7 bases. This CDR3 comprises 13 residues. The V gene's germline CDR1 is MNHEY and CDR2 SMNVEV (reference sequence). J gave up 3 bases and V 5 bases, and 3 bases lay outside the gene matches. The CDR3, as DNA: TGTGCCAGCAGTCTTACAGGGGAAGAGACCCAGTACTTC. This gives the protein CASSLTGEETQYF.

This clone appeared a single time. CDR3 nucleotides: TGTGCCAGCAGCACCGGGACAGGGACTTCCAATGAGCAGTTCTTC. It specifies CASSTGTGTSNEQFF. V gene TRBV6-5 combines with J gene TRBJ2-1; 9 bases fit TRBD1. Germline CDR1 is MNHEY and CDR2 is SVGAGI. The CDR3 consists of 15 residues. Trimming removed 6 bases from V and 6 bases from J; junction bases left unmatched: 9.

This clone was detected once. The V and J genes are TRBV7-9 and TRBJ2-5, with no clear D. V lost 2 bases and J lost 1, with 11 bases in between. This CDR3 has 15 residues. Germline lookup yields CDR1 SEHNR and CDR2 FQNEAQ (reference sequence). The CDR3 is CASSLSGYVQETQYF. The CDR3 nucleotides are TGTGCCAGCAGCTTATCCGGGTACGTCCAAGAGACCCAGTACTTC.

The rearrangement links TRBV2 to TRBJ1-2; D gene unclear. The germline V and J ends were trimmed by 7 bases and 0 bases, with 9 bases remaining between them. The germline V gene encodes CDR1 SNHLY and CDR2 FYNNEI. This CDR3 is 13 amino acids long. CDR3 nucleotides: TGTGCCAGCAACCCGTTAGCTAACTATGGCTACACCTTC. It specifies CASNPLANYGYTF.

The chain employs TRBV4-2 and TRBJ1-3; D is unresolved. Germline V gene lookup returns CDR1 LGHNA and CDR2 YNFKEQ. The CDR3 length is 14 residues. V lost 0 bases and J 3 bases, leaving 6 bases between the germline ends. CDR3 region: CASSQDDGGNTIYF. The CDR3 region has the DNA TGTGCCAGCAGCCAAGATGACGGTGGAAACACCATATATTTT.